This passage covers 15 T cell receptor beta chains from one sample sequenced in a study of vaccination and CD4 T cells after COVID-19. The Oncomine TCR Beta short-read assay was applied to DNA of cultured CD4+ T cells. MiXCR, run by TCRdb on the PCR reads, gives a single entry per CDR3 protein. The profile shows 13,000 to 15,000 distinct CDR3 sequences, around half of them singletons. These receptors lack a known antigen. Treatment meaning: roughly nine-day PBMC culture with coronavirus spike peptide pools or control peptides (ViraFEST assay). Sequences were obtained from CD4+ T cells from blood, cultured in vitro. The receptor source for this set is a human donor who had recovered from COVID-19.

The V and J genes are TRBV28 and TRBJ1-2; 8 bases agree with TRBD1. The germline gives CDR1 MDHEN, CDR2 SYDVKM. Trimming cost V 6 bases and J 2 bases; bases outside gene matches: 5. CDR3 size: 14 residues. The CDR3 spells CASRRQGLNYGYTF. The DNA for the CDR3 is TGTGCCAGCAGGAGACAGGGGTTGAACTATGGCTACACCTTC.

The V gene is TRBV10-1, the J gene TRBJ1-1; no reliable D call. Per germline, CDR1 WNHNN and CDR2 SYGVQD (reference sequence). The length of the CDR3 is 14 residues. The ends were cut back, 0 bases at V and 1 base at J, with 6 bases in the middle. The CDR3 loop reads CASSESLGNTEAFF. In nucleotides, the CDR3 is TGCGCCAGCAGTGAGTCCCTAGGGAACACTGAAGCTTTCTTT.

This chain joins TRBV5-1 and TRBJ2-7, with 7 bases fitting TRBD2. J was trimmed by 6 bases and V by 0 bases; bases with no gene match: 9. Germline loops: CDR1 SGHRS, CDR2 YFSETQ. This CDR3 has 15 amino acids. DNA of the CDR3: TGCGCCAGCAGCTTGGAATCCAGCGGGGAGTCCGAGCAGTACTTC. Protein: CASSLESSGESEQYF.

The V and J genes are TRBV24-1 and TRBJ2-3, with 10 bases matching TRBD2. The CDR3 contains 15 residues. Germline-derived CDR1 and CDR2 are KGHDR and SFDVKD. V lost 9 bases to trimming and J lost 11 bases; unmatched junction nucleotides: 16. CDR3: CATQEHSALAGVQYF. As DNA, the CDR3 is TGTGCCACCCAAGAACATTCGGCCCTAGCGGGAGTGCAGTATTTT.

CDR3 residues: CASRKTGGAGANVLTF. The CDR3 DNA is TGTGCCAGTAGGAAGACAGGGGGCGCTGGGGCCAACGTCCTGACTTTC. This chain joins TRBV19 and TRBJ2-6; 10 nucleotides line up with TRBD1. The CDR3 length is 16 residues. Trimming at V came to 6 bases and at J to 2 bases, leaving 4 bases not matched to a gene. The germline gives CDR1 LNHDA, CDR2 SQIVND (reference sequence).

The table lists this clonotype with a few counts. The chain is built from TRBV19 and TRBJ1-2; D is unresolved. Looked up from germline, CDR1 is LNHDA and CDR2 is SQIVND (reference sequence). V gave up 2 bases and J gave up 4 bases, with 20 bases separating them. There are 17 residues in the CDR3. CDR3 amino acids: CASSIIISRDKVYGYTF. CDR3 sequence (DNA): TGTGCCAGTAGTATAATTATTTCACGGGATAAGGTCTATGGCTACACCTTC.

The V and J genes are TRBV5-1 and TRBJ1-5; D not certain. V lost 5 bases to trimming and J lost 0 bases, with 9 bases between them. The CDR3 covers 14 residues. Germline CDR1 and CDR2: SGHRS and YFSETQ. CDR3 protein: CASRYRNSNQPQHF. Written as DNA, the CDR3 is TGCGCCAGCAGGTATCGCAATAGCAATCAGCCCCAGCATTTT.

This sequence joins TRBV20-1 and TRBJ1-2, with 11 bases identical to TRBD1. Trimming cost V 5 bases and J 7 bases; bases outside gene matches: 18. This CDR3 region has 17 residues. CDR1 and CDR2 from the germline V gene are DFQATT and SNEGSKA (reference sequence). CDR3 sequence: CSAEFPGQGVSRTGYTF. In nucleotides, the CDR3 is TGCAGTGCTGAGTTTCCGGGACAGGGGGTTTCCAGGACTGGCTACACCTTC.

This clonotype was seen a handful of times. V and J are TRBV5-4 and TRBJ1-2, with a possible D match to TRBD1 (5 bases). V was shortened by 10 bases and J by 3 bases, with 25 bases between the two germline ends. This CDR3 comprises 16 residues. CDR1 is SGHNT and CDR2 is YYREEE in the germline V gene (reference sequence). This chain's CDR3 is CAPPQLIHGDHYGYTF. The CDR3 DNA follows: TGTGCCCCACCCCAGCTTATCCATGGGGACCACTATGGCTACACCTTC. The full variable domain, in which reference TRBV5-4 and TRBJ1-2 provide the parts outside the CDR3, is ETGVTQSPTHLIKTRGQQVTLRCSSQSGHNTVSWYQQALGQGPQFIFQYYREEENGRGNFPPRFSGLQFPNYSSELNVNALELDDSALYLCAPPQLIHGDHYGYTFGSGTRLTVV.

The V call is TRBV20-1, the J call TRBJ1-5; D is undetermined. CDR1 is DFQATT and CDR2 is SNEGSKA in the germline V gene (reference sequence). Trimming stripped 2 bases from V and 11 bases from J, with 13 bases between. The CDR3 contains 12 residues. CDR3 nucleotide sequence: TGCAGTGCTAGAAGGATGTCCGGGGCCCAGCATTTT. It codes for CSARRMSGAQHF.

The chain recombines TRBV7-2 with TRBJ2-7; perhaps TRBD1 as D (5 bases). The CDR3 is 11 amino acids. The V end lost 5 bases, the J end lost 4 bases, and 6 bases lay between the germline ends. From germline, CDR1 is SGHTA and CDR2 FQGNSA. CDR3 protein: CASSPGYEQYF. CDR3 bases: TGTGCCAGCAGCCCAGGGTACGAGCAGTACTTC.

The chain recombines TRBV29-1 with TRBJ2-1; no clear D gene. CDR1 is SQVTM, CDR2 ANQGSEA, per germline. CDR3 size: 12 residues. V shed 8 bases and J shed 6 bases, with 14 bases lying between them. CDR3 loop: CSLQANTNEQFF. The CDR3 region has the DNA TGCAGCCTTCAAGCTAACACCAATGAGCAGTTCTTC.

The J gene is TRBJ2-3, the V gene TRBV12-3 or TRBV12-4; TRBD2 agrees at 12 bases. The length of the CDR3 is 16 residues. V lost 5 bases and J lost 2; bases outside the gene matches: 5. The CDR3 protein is CASSHRLAGVTDTQYF. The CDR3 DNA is TGTGCCAGCAGTCACCGACTAGCGGGGGTCACAGATACGCAGTATTTT.

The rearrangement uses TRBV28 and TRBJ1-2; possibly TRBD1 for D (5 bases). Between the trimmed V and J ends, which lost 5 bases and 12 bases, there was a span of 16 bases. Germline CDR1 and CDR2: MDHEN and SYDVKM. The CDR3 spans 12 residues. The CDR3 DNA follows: TGTGCCAGCAGTACAGGCCCCAAGGTTAACACCTTC. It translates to CASSTGPKVNTF.

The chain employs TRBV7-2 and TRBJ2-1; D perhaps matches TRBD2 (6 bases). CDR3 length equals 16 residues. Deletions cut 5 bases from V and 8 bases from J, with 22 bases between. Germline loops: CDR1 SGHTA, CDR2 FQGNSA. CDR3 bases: TGTGCCAGCAGCCGCGCCCCGACTAGTCAAAGCCATGAGCAGTTCTTC. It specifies CASSRAPTSQSHEQFF.